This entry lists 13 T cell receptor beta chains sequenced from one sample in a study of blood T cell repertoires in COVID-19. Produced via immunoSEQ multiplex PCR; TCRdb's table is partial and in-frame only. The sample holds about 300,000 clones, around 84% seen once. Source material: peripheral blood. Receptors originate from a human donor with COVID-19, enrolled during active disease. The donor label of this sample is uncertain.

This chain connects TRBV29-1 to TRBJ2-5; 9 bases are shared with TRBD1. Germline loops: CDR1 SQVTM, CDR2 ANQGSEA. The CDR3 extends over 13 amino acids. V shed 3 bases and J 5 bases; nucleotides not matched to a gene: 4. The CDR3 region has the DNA TGCAGCGTTGACACAGGGGGCGGCGAGACCCAGTACTTC. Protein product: CSVDTGGGETQYF.

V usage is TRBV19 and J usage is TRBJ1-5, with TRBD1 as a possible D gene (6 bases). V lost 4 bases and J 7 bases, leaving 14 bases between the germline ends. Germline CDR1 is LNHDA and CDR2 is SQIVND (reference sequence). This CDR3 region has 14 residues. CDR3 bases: TGTGCCAGTAGTACTTCAGGGGAAGGACAGCCCCAGCATTTT. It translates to CASSTSGEGQPQHF.

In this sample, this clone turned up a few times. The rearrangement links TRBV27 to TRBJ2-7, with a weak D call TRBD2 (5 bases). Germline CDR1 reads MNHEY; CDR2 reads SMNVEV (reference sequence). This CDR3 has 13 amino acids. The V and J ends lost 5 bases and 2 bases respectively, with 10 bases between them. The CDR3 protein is CASSRGSAYEQYF. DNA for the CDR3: TGTGCCAGCAGTCGGGGTTCTGCCTACGAGCAGTACTTC.

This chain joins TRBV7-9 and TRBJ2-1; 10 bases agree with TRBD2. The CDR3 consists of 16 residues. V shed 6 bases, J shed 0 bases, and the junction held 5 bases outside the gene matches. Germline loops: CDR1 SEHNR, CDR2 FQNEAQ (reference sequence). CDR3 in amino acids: CASSPWTSGSYNEQFF. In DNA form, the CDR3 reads TGTGCCAGCAGTCCTTGGACTAGCGGCTCCTACAATGAGCAGTTCTTC. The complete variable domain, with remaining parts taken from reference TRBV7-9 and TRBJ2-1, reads DTGVSQNPRHKITKRGQNVTFRCDPISEHNRLYWYRQTLGQGPEFLTYFQNEAQLEKSRLLSDRFSAERPKGSFSTLEIQRTEQGDSAMYLCASSPWTSGSYNEQFFGPGTRLTVL.

CDR3 in DNA: TGTGCCAGCAGCCCTCCCCGCGGTGTGAACACTGAAGCTTTCTTT. Translated: CASSPPRGVNTEAFF. V usage is TRBV28 and J usage is TRBJ1-1; no definite D call. Trimming removed 6 bases from V and 0 bases from J, with 14 bases in between. The CDR3 length is 15 residues. CDR1 MDHEN and CDR2 SYDVKM come from the germline V gene.

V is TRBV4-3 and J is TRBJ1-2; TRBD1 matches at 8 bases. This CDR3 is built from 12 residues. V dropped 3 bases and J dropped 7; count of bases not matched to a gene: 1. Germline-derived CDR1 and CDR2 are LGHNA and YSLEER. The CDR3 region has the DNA TGCGCCAGCAGCCAGGACAGGGTTGGCTACACCTTC. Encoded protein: CASSQDRVGYTF.

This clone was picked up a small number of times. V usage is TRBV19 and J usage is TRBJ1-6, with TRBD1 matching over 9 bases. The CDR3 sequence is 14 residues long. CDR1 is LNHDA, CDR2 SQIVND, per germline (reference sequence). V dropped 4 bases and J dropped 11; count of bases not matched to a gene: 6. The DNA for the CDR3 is TGTGCCAGTAGTAGTGGACAGGGGATTACACCCCTCCACTTT. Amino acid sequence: CASSSGQGITPLHF.

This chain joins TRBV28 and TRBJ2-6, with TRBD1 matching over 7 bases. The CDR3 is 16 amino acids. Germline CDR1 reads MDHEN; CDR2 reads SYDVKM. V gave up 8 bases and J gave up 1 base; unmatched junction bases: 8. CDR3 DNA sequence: TGTGCCAGCGGGATCGTCAGGGGGTCTGGGGCCAACGTCCTGACTTTC. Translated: CASGIVRGSGANVLTF.

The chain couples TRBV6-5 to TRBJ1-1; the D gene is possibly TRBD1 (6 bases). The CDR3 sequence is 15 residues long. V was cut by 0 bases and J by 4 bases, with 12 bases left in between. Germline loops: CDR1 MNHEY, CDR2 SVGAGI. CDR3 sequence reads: CASSYSTIQGTEAFF. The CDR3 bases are TGTGCCAGCAGTTACTCGACCATACAGGGCACTGAAGCTTTCTTT.

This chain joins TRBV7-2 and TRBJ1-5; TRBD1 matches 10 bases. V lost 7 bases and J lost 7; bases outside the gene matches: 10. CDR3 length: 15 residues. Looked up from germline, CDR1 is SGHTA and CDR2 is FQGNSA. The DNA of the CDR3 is TGTGCCAGCAACTTGGACAGGGGGTCGAACCAGCCCCAGCATTTT. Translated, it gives CASNLDRGSNQPQHF.

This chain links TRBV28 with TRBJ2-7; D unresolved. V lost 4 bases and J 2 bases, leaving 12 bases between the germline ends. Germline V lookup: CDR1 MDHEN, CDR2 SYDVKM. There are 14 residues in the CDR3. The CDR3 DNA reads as TGTGCCAGCAGTTCACCTATCGCCCCCTACGAGCAGTACTTC. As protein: CASSSPIAPYEQYF.

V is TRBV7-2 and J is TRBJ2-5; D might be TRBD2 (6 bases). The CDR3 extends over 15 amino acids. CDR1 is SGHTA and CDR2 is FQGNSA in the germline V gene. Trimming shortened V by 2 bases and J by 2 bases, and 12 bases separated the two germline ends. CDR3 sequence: CASSLRLGRQETQYF. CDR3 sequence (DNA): TGTGCCAGCAGCTTAAGGTTAGGGAGGCAAGAGACCCAGTACTTC.

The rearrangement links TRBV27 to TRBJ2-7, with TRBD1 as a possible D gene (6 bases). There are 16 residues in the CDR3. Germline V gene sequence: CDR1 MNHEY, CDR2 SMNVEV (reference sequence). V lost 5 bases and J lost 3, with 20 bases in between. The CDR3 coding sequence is TGTGCCAGCAGTCCCCACCGGCCAGGGGACGGCTACGAGCAGTACTTC. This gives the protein CASSPHRPGDGYEQYF.